One sample yielded the 16 T cell receptor beta chains listed below, sequenced in a study of shared clonotypes between healthy human individuals. Assay: immunoSEQ multiplex PCR; the TCRdb copy retains only in-frame clones and omits some. This sample yields roughly 2,300,000 clones, of which less than 95% are seen a single time; 0.37% belongs to the top ten. The sequenced sample consisted of naive CD4+ T cells from PBMCs. The subset: CD45RA+ positively selected. All receptors come from a man between 18 and 35 years old in good health. Some clones in this sample may be carry-over from other donors' samples.

Worth noting for this clone: The same CDR3 can be traced to other DNA sequences in this sample. The rearrangement joins TRBV2 to TRBJ2-7; 8 nucleotides match TRBD1. The V segment lost 6 bases and the J segment 5 bases; nucleotides outside the gene matches: 0. The germline gives CDR1 SNHLY, CDR2 FYNNEI. CDR3 size: 11 residues. The CDR3 region has the DNA TGTGCCAGCAGGACAGGGGACGAGCAGTACTTC. This codes for CASRTGDEQYF.

The chain employs TRBV5-5 and TRBJ1-5, with unresolved D. V shed 3 bases and J shed 1 base, with 8 bases lying between them. Germline V lookup: CDR1 SGHKS, CDR2 YYEKEE (reference sequence). The CDR3 extends over 14 amino acids. CDR3 region: CASSYSISNQPQHF. CDR3 coding DNA: TGTGCCAGCAGCTACTCCATAAGCAATCAGCCCCAGCATTTT.

The rearrangement joins TRBV9 to TRBJ2-7, with D perhaps matching TRBD2 (5 bases). Germline V gene sequence: CDR1 SGDLS, CDR2 YYNGEE. V lost 0 bases and J 3 bases, leaving 13 bases between the germline ends. The CDR3 is 15 residues long. CDR3 residues: CASSVGAEAYYEQYF. The CDR3 DNA reads TGTGCCAGCAGCGTAGGCGCGGAGGCCTACTACGAGCAGTACTTC.

The chain employs TRBV30 and TRBJ2-5; 15 nucleotides agree with TRBD2. The V gene end was trimmed by 2 bases and the J gene end by 5 bases; junction bases not matched to a gene: 6. The germline V gene encodes CDR1 GTSNPN and CDR2 SVGIG (reference sequence). The CDR3 sequence is 16 residues long. CDR3 amino acids: CAWSPGLAGGPETQYF. The CDR3 DNA follows: TGTGCCTGGAGTCCTGGACTAGCGGGAGGGCCGGAGACCCAGTACTTC.

This clone came up once. In the same sample, other DNA sequences code for this CDR3. The rearrangement joins TRBV7-2 to TRBJ2-5; 11 nucleotides agree with TRBD2. The CDR3 consists of 16 residues. CDR1 and CDR2 from the germline V gene are SGHTA and FQGNSA. V trimming: 1 base; J trimming: 1 base; junction bases outside the gene matches: 2. The CDR3 spells CASSLGLAGGQETQYF. CDR3 sequence (DNA): TGTGCCAGCAGCTTAGGGCTAGCGGGAGGCCAAGAGACCCAGTACTTC.

This clone has only one observation. The rearrangement uses TRBV6-4 and TRBJ1-1; D remains ambiguous. The CDR3 runs to 13 residues. V was clipped by 3 bases and J by 4 bases, with 9 bases between them. Germline V gives CDR1 MRHNA, CDR2 SNTAGT. CDR3 nucleotides: TGTGCCAGCAGTGAGGAGGGTGGCACTGAAGCTTTCTTT. As protein: CASSEEGGTEAFF.

The V call is TRBV5-5, the J call TRBJ2-2; 8 nucleotides line up with TRBD1. Trimming at V came to 1 base and at J to 7 bases, leaving 9 bases not matched to a gene. Germline assignment: CDR1 SGHKS and CDR2 YYEKEE (reference sequence). CDR3 size: 16 residues. CDR3 region: CASSLIPQGADGELFF. Here the CDR3 DNA reads TGTGCCAGCAGCTTGATTCCGCAGGGGGCAGACGGGGAGCTGTTTTTT.

This rearrangement joins TRBV6-8 to TRBJ2-1, with D unclear. Trimming left V 11 bases short and J 8 bases short, with 16 bases between. The CDR3 totals 12 residues. In germline, CDR1 is MNHGY, CDR2 SAAAGT. The CDR3 nucleotides are TGTGCCTGCGGACGACGGTGGGATGAGCAGTTCTTC. Residues: CACGRRWDEQFF.

The chain employs TRBV30 and TRBJ1-2; D is undetermined. CDR3 length equals 13 residues. Per germline, CDR1 GTSNPN and CDR2 SVGIG (reference sequence). The ends were cut back, 1 base at V and 1 base at J, with 7 bases in the middle. Here the CDR3 reads CAWSGGYNYGYTF. CDR3 nucleotide sequence: TGTGCCTGGAGTGGAGGATATAACTATGGCTACACCTTC.

This sequence joins TRBV5-1 and TRBJ1-4; 9 bases match TRBD1. CDR3 length: 15 amino acids. Losses at the gene ends were 4 bases for V and 6 bases for J; bases not matched to a gene: 7. Germline V lookup: CDR1 SGHRS, CDR2 YFSETQ. The CDR3 DNA reads TGCGCCAGCAGCCTACAGGGGGCGCCAGATGAAAAACTGTTTTTT. Its translation: CASSLQGAPDEKLFF. The full variable domain, with the rest looked up from reference TRBV5-1 and TRBJ1-4, is KAGVTQTPRYLIKTRGQQVTLSCSPISGHRSVSWYQQTPGQGLQFLFEYFSETQRNKGNFPGRFSGRQFSNSRSEMNVSTLELGDSALYLCASSLQGAPDEKLFFGSGTQLSVL.

V and J are TRBV27 and TRBJ2-7; possible D gene TRBD2, 6 bases. The CDR3 is made up of 14 amino acids. Germline V gene sequence: CDR1 MNHEY, CDR2 SMNVEV (reference sequence). V shed 6 bases and J shed 2 bases, with 14 bases lying between them. This CDR3 is CASSSGTEAYEQYF. CDR3 DNA sequence: TGTGCCAGCAGCTCCGGGACTGAAGCCTACGAGCAGTACTTC.

Of note for this clone: Other DNA sequences in this specimen translate into the identical CDR3. V is TRBV7-3 and J is TRBJ2-1; TRBD2 might be the D (6 bases). The CDR3 covers 14 residues. Trimming took off 0 bases at V and 8 bases at J, with 11 bases between the two ends. Germline CDR1 is SGHTA and CDR2 is FQGTGA. CDR3 amino acids: CASSLTGGRDEQFF. The CDR3, as DNA: TGTGCCAGCAGCTTAACGGGAGGAAGAGATGAGCAGTTCTTC.

The rearrangement joins TRBV7-9 to TRBJ1-6; tentative D call: TRBD1 (5 bases). V lost 5 bases and J lost 1, with 15 bases in between. Germline lookup yields CDR1 SEHNR and CDR2 FQNEAQ (reference sequence). The CDR3 covers 17 residues. CDR3 region: CASSPVGRVSYNSPLHF. CDR3 nucleotides: TGTGCCAGCAGCCCAGTGGGGCGCGTTTCCTATAATTCACCCCTCCACTTT.

This clone was picked up one time. J is TRBJ2-7 and V is TRBV5-1, with D uncertain. V dropped 2 bases and J dropped 7 bases, with 10 bases sitting between them. The CDR3 sequence is 12 residues long. CDR1 and CDR2 (germline): SGHRS, YFSETQ. The CDR3 nucleotides read TGCGCCAGCAGCTTAAATAATATTGAGCAGTACTTC. Amino acids: CASSLNNIEQYF.

The V gene is TRBV5-1, the J gene TRBJ2-1; TRBD2 matches at 11 bases. CDR3 length: 15 residues. CDR1 and CDR2 from the germline V gene are SGHRS and YFSETQ. V trimming: 4 bases; J trimming: 8 bases; junction bases outside the gene matches: 8. DNA for the CDR3: TGCGCCAGCAGCCAAACCGGGACTAGCGGCGATGAGCAGTTCTTC. It specifies CASSQTGTSGDEQFF.

The J gene is TRBJ2-7, the V gene TRBV6-6; a possible D gene is TRBD2 (6 bases). V shed 4 bases and J shed 0 bases, with 13 bases lying between them. CDR3 size: 15 residues. Germline V gives CDR1 MNHNY, CDR2 SVGAGI (reference sequence). The DNA of the CDR3 is TGTGCCAGCAGTTTAGCGGACGGACGCTCCTACGAGCAGTACTTC. It encodes CASSLADGRSYEQYF.